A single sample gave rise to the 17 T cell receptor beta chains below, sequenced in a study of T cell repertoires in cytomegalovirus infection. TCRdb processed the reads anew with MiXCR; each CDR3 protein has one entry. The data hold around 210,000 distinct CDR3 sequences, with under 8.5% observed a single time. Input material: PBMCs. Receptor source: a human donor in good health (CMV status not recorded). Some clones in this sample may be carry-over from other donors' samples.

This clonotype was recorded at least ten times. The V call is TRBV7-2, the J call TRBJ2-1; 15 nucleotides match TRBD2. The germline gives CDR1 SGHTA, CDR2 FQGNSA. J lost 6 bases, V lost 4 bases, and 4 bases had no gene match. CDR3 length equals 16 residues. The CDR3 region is CASSWTSGGAGNEQFF. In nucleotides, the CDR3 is TGTGCCAGCAGCTGGACTAGCGGGGGGGCGGGCAATGAGCAGTTCTTC.

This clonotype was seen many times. Here the CDR3 DNA reads TGCAGCGTGGACGACAGAGATGGCTACACCTTC. This encodes CSVDDRDGYTF. This chain links TRBV29-1 with TRBJ1-2; the D gene is possibly TRBD1 (5 bases). The V end lost 6 bases, the J end lost 6 bases, and 11 bases lay between the germline ends. Germline V gives CDR1 SQVTM, CDR2 ANQGSEA. The CDR3 runs to 11 residues.

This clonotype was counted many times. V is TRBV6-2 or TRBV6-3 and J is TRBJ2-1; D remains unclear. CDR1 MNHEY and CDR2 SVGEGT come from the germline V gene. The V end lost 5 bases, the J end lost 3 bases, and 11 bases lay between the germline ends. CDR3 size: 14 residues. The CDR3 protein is CASSNQLNYNEQFF. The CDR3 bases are TGTGCCAGCAGTAACCAGTTGAACTACAATGAGCAGTTCTTC.

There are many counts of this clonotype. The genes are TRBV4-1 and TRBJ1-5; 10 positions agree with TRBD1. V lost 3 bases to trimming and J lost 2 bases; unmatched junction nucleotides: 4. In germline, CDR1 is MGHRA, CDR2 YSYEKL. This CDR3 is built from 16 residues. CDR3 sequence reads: CASSHTGTGGNQPQHF. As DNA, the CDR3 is TGCGCCAGCAGCCACACCGGGACAGGGGGCAATCAGCCCCAGCATTTT.

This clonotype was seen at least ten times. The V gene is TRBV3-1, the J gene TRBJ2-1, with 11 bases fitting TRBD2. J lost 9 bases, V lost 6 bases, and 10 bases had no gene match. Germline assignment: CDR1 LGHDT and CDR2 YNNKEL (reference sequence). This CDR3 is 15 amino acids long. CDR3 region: CASRSSGGTSGEQFF. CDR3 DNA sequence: TGTGCCAGCAGATCTAGCGGGGGGACCTCGGGTGAGCAGTTCTTC.

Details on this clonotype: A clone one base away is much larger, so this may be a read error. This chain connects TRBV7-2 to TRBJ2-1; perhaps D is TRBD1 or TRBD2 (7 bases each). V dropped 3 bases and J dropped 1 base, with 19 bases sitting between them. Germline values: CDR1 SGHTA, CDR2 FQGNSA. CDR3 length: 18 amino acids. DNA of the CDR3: TGTGCCAGCAGCTTTCGGCAGGGGGGGCTCAGGTCCTACAATGAGCAGTTCTTC. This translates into CASSFRQGGLRSYNEQFF.

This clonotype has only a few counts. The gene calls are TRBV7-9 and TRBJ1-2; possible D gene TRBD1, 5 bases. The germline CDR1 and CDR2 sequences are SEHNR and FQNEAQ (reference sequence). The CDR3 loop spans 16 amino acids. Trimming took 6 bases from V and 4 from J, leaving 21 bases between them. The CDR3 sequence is CASSLAAGTDRYGYTF. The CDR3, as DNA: TGTGCCAGCAGTCTAGCGGCAGGGACCGACCGCTATGGCTACACCTTC.

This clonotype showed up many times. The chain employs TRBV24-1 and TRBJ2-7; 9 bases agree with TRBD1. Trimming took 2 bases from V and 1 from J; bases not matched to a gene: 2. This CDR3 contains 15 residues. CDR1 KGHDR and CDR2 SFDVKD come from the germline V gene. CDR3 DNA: TGTGCCACCAGTGATTGGGGACAGGGTTCCTACGAGCAGTACTTC. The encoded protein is CATSDWGQGSYEQYF.

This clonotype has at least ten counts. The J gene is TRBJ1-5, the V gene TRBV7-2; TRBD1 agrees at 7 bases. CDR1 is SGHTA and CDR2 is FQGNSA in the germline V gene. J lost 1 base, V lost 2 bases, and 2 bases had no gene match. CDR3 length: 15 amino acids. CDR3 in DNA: TGTGCCAGCAGCTTAAGGACAGGAAGCAATCAGCCCCAGCATTTT. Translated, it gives CASSLRTGSNQPQHF.

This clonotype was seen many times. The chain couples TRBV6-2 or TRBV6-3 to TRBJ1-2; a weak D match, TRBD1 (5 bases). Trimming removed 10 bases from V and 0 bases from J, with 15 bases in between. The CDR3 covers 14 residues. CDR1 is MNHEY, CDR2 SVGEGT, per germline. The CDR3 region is CAIQDGGANYGYTF. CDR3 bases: TGTGCCATCCAGGACGGGGGAGCTAACTATGGCTACACCTTC.

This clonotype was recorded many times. As DNA, the CDR3 is TGTGCCAGCAGCCTTGGACAGGTTACCTACAATGAGCAGTTCTTC. Its protein product is CASSLGQVTYNEQFF. J is TRBJ2-1 and V is TRBV7-2; 7 positions match TRBD1. CDR3 length: 15 amino acids. Germline CDR1 SGHTA, CDR2 FQGNSA. Trimming took 5 bases from V and 2 from J; bases not matched to a gene: 6.

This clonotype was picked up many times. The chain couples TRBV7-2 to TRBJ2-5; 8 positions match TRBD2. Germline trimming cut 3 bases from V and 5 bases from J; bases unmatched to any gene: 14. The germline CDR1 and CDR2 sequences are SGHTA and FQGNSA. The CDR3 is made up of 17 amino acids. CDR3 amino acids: CASSFGTKAGVGETQYF. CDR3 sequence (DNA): TGTGCCAGCAGCTTCGGGACCAAAGCGGGGGTGGGGGAGACCCAGTACTTC.

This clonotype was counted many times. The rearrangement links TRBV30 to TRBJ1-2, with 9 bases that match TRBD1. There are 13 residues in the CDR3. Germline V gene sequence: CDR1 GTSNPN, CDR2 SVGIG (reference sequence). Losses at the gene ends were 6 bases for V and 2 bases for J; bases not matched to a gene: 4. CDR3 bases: TGTGCCTGCCGGGACAGGGTAAACTATGGCTACACCTTC. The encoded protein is CACRDRVNYGYTF.

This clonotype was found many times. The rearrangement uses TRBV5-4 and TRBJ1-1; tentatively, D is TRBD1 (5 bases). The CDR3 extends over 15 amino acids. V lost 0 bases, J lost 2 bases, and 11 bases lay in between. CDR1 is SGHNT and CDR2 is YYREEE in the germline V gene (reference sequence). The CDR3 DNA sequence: TGTGCCAGCAGCTTGGCCGAAAGGGGCAACACTGAAGCTTTCTTT. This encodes CASSLAERGNTEAFF.

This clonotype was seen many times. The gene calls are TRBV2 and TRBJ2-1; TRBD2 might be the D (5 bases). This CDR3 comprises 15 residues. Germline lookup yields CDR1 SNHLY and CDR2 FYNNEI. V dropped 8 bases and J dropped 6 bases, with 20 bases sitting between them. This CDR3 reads CASDTRRPIPNEQFF. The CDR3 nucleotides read TGTGCCAGCGACACAAGGAGGCCGATCCCCAATGAGCAGTTCTTC.

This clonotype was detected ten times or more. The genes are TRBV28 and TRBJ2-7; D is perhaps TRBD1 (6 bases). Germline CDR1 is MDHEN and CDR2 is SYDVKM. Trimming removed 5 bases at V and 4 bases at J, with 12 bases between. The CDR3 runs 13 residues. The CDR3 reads CASSRGRGYEQYF. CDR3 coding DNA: TGTGCCAGCAGTCGAGGCAGGGGATACGAGCAGTACTTC. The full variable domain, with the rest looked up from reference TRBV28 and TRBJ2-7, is DVKVTQSSRYLVKRTGEKVFLECVQDMDHENMFWYRQDPGLGLRLIYFSYDVKMKEKGDIPEGYSVSREKKERFSLILESASTNQTSMYLCASSRGRGYEQYFGPGTRLTVT.

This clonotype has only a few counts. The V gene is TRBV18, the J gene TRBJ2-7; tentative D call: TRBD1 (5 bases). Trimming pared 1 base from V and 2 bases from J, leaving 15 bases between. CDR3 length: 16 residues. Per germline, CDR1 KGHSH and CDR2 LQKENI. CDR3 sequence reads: CASSPHQGVLAYEQYF. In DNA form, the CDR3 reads TGTGCCAGCTCACCACACCAGGGCGTATTAGCCTACGAGCAGTACTTC.